The next 24 T cell receptor beta chains were all read from a single sample in a study of shared clonotypes between healthy human individuals. Terminally differentiated effector memory CD45RA+ cells were left out of the naive CD8 fraction, which was CD45RO-negative and positively selected for CCR7. This table comes from immunoSEQ multiplex PCR, and its TCRdb copy is limited to in-frame clones, with some not included. The repertoire holds about 870,000 clones, with 90% to 95% as singletons. Sequencing was carried out using naive CD8+ T cells sorted from blood. The receptors were gathered from a man aged 25 to 40 in good health.

Comment on this clone: The identical CDR3 is also encoded by other nucleotide sequences in the sample. As DNA, the CDR3 is TGTGCCACCAGCAGAGACCAGAGCTACGAGCAGTACTTC. It translates to CATSRDQSYEQYF. This chain connects TRBV15 to TRBJ2-7; D is uncertain. Trimming took 0 bases from V and 3 from J, leaving 6 bases between them. Germline CDR1 reads LNHNV; CDR2 reads YYDKDF (reference sequence). The CDR3 is 13 residues long.

This chain links TRBV14 with TRBJ2-7; TRBD1 might be the D (6 bases). The CDR3 contains 14 residues. Trimming removed 1 base at V and 3 bases at J, with 10 bases between. Germline CDR1 is SGHDN and CDR2 is FVKESK. The DNA for the CDR3 is TGTGCCAGCAGCCAAGGGACAGAACGCTACGAGCAGTACTTC. Its protein product is CASSQGTERYEQYF.

J is TRBJ2-7 and V is TRBV4-1, with D hard to call. Trimming pared 5 bases from V and 1 base from J, leaving 15 bases between. The CDR3 is 15 residues long. Germline V lookup: CDR1 MGHRA, CDR2 YSYEKL. Here the CDR3 DNA reads TGCGCCAGCAGCTGGGATCCTAACGGGTCCTACGAGCAGTACTTC. Residues: CASSWDPNGSYEQYF.

The chain has TRBV29-1 and TRBJ2-5; D is unclear. This CDR3 is 14 amino acids long. V was cut by 4 bases and J by 5 bases, with 17 bases left in between. Germline lookup yields CDR1 SQVTM and CDR2 ANQGSEA. Here the CDR3 DNA reads TGCAGCGTTGTGTCCCCGCTGGATGTGGAGACCCAGTACTTC. It translates to CSVVSPLDVETQYF.

J is TRBJ2-5 and V is TRBV9, with D uncertain. CDR1 and CDR2 (germline): SGDLS, YYNGEE. Trimming took off 7 bases at V and 5 bases at J, with 9 bases between the two ends. This CDR3 spans 11 amino acids. The CDR3 spells CASADGETQYF. The CDR3 DNA sequence: TGTGCCAGCGCCGACGGGGAGACCCAGTACTTC.

The V call is TRBV11-2, the J call TRBJ2-7; 9 bases agree with TRBD2. Trimming took 6 bases from V and 5 from J; bases not matched to a gene: 20. The CDR3 spans 18 residues. Germline CDR1 is SGHAT and CDR2 is FQNNGV. Here the CDR3 DNA reads TGTGCCAGCAGTAAAGGGAGTTTTGTAGCGGGAGAGAGCGACGAGCAGTACTTC. Translating it yields CASSKGSFVAGESDEQYF.

V usage is TRBV7-9 and J usage is TRBJ2-1; TRBD1 or TRBD2 may be the D gene (5 bases each). Per the germline V gene, CDR1 is SEHNR and CDR2 is FQNEAQ (reference sequence). The length of the CDR3 is 14 residues. The ends were cut back, 3 bases at V and 5 bases at J, with 11 bases in the middle. CDR3 sequence (DNA): TGTGCCAGCAGCTTCGGGACGGAAAACAATGAGCAGTTCTTC. Amino acid sequence: CASSFGTENNEQFF.

The chain is built from TRBV6-1 and TRBJ2-1, with D possibly being TRBD2 (6 bases). The V end was cut by 4 bases, the J end by 5 bases, with 12 bases between. The CDR3 consists of 14 residues. Germline CDR1 is MNHNS and CDR2 is SASEGT. CDR3 protein: CASSAWGLNNEQFF. CDR3 nucleotide sequence: TGTGCCAGCAGTGCCTGGGGACTCAACAATGAGCAGTTCTTC.

The chain links TRBV2 to TRBJ1-5; TRBD1 aligns across 9 bases. The CDR3 length is 15 residues. With V trimmed by 1 base and J by 9 bases, 7 bases remained unmatched. The germline V gene has CDR1 SNHLY and CDR2 FYNNEI. The CDR3 loop reads CASSEVGTGTPPQHF. Written as DNA, the CDR3 is TGTGCCAGCAGTGAAGTAGGGACAGGGACTCCGCCCCAGCATTTT.

This clone is a singleton in its sample. The chain carries TRBV6-6 and TRBJ2-3; possibly TRBD1 for D (6 bases). Germline V lookup: CDR1 MNHNY, CDR2 SVGAGI (reference sequence). The ends were cut back, 7 bases at V and 0 bases at J, with 8 bases in the middle. The CDR3 has 13 amino acids. The CDR3 loop is CASNTGSTDTQYF. Here the CDR3 DNA reads TGTGCCAGCAATACAGGGAGCACAGATACGCAGTATTTT.

CDR3 region: CATAVRAGGPYNEQFF. Here the CDR3 DNA reads TGTGCCACCGCCGTACGGGCGGGCGGCCCCTACAATGAGCAGTTCTTC. The chain is built from TRBV13 and TRBJ2-1, with D tentatively TRBD2 (5 bases). CDR1 is PRHDT, CDR2 FYEKMQ, per germline (reference sequence). CDR3 length: 16 amino acids. V was pared by 10 bases and J by 2 bases, with 21 bases between. The variable domain in full, with the rest retrieved from reference TRBV13 and TRBJ2-1, is AAGVIQSPRHLIKEKRETATLKCYPIPRHDTVYWYQQGPGQDPQFLISFYEKMQSDKGSIPDRFSAQQFSDYHSELNMSSLELGDSALYFCATAVRAGGPYNEQFFGPGTRLTVL.

The chain has TRBV9 and TRBJ2-1; D is undetermined. The CDR3 extends over 15 amino acids. Looked up from germline, CDR1 is SGDLS and CDR2 is YYNGEE. V was shortened by 3 bases and J by 0 bases, with 10 bases between the two germline ends. Written as DNA, the CDR3 is TGTGCCAGCAGCGCCTTAGCTCCCTCCTACAATGAGCAGTTCTTC. Amino acids: CASSALAPSYNEQFF.

CDR3 sequence (DNA): TGTGCCACCGCCAGGGATGGCTACGAGCAGTACTTC. Translating it yields CATARDGYEQYF. V is TRBV15 and J is TRBJ2-7, with D tentatively TRBD1 (5 bases). V was clipped by 8 bases and J by 3 bases, with 11 bases between them. The CDR3 has 12 residues. Germline V gives CDR1 LNHNV, CDR2 YYDKDF (reference sequence). The full variable domain, completed using reference TRBV15 and TRBJ2-7, is DAMVIQNPRYQVTQFGKPVTLSCSQTLNHNVMYWYQQKSSQAPKLLFHYYDKDFNNEADTPDNFQSRRPNTSFCFLDIRSPGLGDTAMYLCATARDGYEQYFGPGTRLTVT.

This clone occurred a few times. This rearrangement joins TRBV6-1 to TRBJ1-5; no reliable D call. With 4 bases removed from V and 2 bases from J, the gap between germline ends came to 6 bases. Germline V gene lookup returns CDR1 MNHNS and CDR2 SASEGT. The CDR3 has 13 residues. The CDR3 region is CASSVAGNQPQHF. CDR3 DNA: TGTGCCAGCAGTGTGGCGGGCAATCAGCCCCAGCATTTT.

On this clone itself: Other DNA sequences in this sample translate to the same CDR3. The rearrangement joins TRBV27 to TRBJ2-3, with D unclear. CDR1 MNHEY and CDR2 SMNVEV come from the germline V gene (reference sequence). This CDR3 spans 14 amino acids. V was trimmed by 2 bases and J by 1 base, leaving 7 bases between them. In nucleotides, the CDR3 is TGTGCCAGCAGTTTAATCCAGGGCACAGATACGCAGTATTTT. Amino acids: CASSLIQGTDTQYF.

The V call is TRBV11-3, the J call TRBJ2-1, with no clear D. Germline V gene lookup returns CDR1 SGHNT and CDR2 YENEEA. This CDR3 comprises 16 residues. V was shortened by 1 base and J by 0 bases, with 10 bases between the two germline ends. DNA of the CDR3: TGTGCCAGCAGCTTAGGGAGCTCCAGCTCCTACAATGAGCAGTTCTTC. This encodes CASSLGSSSSYNEQFF.

This chain links TRBV11-2 with TRBJ2-1; 7 positions agree with TRBD2. The CDR3 has 16 residues. Germline V CDR1 and CDR2: SGHAT, FQNNGV. Trimming removed 1 base from V and 6 bases from J; junction bases left unmatched: 9. Written as DNA, the CDR3 is TGTGCCAGCAGCTTAGTCGTGACTAGCATCGGCAATGAGCAGTTCTTC. It specifies CASSLVVTSIGNEQFF. Full variable domain (remainder filled in from reference TRBV11-2 and TRBJ2-1): EAGVAQSPRYKIIEKRQSVAFWCNPISGHATLYWYQQILGQGPKLLIQFQNNGVVDDSQLPKDRFSAERLKGVDSTLKIQPAKLEDSAVYLCASSLVVTSIGNEQFFGPGTRLTVL.

This clone was recorded once. This sequence joins TRBV7-8 and TRBJ2-2; TRBD2 matches 12 bases. V shed 5 bases, J shed 7 bases, and the junction held 8 bases outside the gene matches. The CDR3 is 16 residues long. Germline V CDR1 and CDR2: SGHVS, FQNEAQ. CDR3 DNA sequence: TGTGCCAGCAGCGGACGACTAGCGGGAGTTCTCGGGGAGCTGTTTTTT. It codes for CASSGRLAGVLGELFF.

In this sample, this clone turned up once. The chain recombines TRBV29-1 with TRBJ2-6; TRBD1 agrees at 8 bases. This CDR3 has 16 amino acids. Germline loops: CDR1 SQVTM, CDR2 ANQGSEA. V lost 5 bases and J lost 2; bases outside the gene matches: 8. DNA of the CDR3: TGCAGCGTTACAGACAGGGGAAAGACTGGGGCCAACGTCCTGACTTTC. The encoded protein is CSVTDRGKTGANVLTF.

The chain couples TRBV7-2 to TRBJ2-1, with D possibly called TRBD1 or TRBD2 (5 bases each). The CDR3 is made up of 14 amino acids. CDR1 and CDR2 (germline): SGHTA, FQGNSA. V was clipped by 4 bases and J by 6 bases, with 13 bases between them. The CDR3 DNA is TGTGCCAGCAGCTCTCCGGGGCATTTCAATGAGCAGTTCTTC. Residues: CASSSPGHFNEQFF.

This chain uses TRBV7-9 with TRBJ2-7; 8 bases map to TRBD2. V shed 5 bases, J shed 2 bases, and the junction held 11 bases outside the gene matches. The CDR3 loop spans 16 amino acids. Germline V lookup: CDR1 SEHNR, CDR2 FQNEAQ (reference sequence). CDR3 coding DNA: TGTGCCAGCAGCAATTTAGCGGGGTCGACCACCTACGAGCAGTACTTC. It codes for CASSNLAGSTTYEQYF.

The rearrangement links TRBV4-3 to TRBJ2-1; no clear D. CDR1 and CDR2 from the germline V gene are LGHNA and YSLEER. The CDR3 length is 15 residues. Trimming pared 6 bases from V and 0 bases from J, leaving 12 bases between. CDR3 coding DNA: TGCGCCAGCAGTCGAGATGGCAGCTCCTACAATGAGCAGTTCTTC. Protein: CASSRDGSSYNEQFF.

CDR3 in amino acids: CASGLTSGLEYNEQFF. DNA of the CDR3: TGTGCCAGCGGCCTTACCTCGGGACTAGAATACAATGAGCAGTTCTTC. The chain combines TRBV6-6 with TRBJ2-1; 8 nucleotides line up with TRBD2. The CDR3 has 16 amino acids. The V and J ends lost 8 bases and 4 bases, in that order; junction bases with no gene match: 13. CDR1 is MNHNY and CDR2 is SVGAGI in the germline V gene (reference sequence).

The gene calls are TRBV5-5 and TRBJ2-1; D possibly corresponds to TRBD1 (6 bases). Germline V gene data show CDR1 as SGHKS and CDR2 as YYEKEE (reference sequence). This CDR3 is 13 amino acids long. With 6 bases removed from V and 3 bases from J, the gap between germline ends came to 10 bases. The CDR3 bases are TGTGCCAGCATAGGGGACATCTACAATGAGCAGTTCTTC. It is translated as CASIGDIYNEQFF.